This TCR beta chain was obtained from a study of T-cell reconstitution after alpha-beta-depleted transplantation in children. In its sample, this clonotype was seen many times. Preparation of the TCRbeta library used unique molecular identifiers. TCRdb fed the PCR reads into MiXCR, producing one record per CDR3 protein. The sample includes around 600,000 distinct CDR3 sequences, under 12% of them seen just once. This receptor was obtained from a human donor who donated a stem cell graft to a child with acute myeloid leukemia. Sequenced material: PBMCs from the stem cell graft donor, taken from the stem cell graft.

DNA for the CDR3: TGTGCCAGCGGGGCTAGGGTTGGCGGGAGTGTGAATGAGCAGTTCTTC. As protein: CASGARVGGSVNEQFF. The chain recombines TRBV7-3 with TRBJ2-1; 7 nucleotides match TRBD2. This CDR3 spans 16 amino acids. The germline CDR1 and CDR2 sequences are SGHTA and FQGTGA. V gave up 8 bases and J gave up 7 bases; unmatched junction bases: 17.